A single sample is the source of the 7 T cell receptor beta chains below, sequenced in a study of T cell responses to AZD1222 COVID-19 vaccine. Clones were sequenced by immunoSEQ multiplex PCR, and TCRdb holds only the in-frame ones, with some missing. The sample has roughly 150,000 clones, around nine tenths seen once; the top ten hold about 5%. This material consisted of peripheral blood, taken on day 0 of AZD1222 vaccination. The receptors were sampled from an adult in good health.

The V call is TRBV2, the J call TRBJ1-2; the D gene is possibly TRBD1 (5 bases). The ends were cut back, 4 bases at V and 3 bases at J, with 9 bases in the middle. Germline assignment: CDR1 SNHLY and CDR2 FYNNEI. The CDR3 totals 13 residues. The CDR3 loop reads CASSGGGDYGYTF. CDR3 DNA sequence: TGTGCCAGCAGTGGGGGCGGAGACTATGGCTACACCTTC.

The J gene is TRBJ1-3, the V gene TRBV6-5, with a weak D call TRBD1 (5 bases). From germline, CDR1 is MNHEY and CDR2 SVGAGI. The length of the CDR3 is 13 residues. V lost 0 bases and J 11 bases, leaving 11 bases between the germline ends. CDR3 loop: CASSYSGRTPIYF. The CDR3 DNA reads TGTGCCAGCAGTTACTCGGGACGGACTCCCATATATTTT.

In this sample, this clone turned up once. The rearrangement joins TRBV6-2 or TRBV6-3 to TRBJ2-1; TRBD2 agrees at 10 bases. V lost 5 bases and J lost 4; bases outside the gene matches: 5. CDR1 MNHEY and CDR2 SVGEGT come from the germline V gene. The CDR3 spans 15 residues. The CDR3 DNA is TGTGCCAGCAGTCGGGCTAGCGGGGGATACAATGAGCAGTTCTTC. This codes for CASSRASGGYNEQFF.

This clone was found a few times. CDR3 sequence (DNA): TGTGCCAGCTTGCCGCCAAGCAGCTCCTACGAGCAGTACTTC. It codes for CASLPPSSSYEQYF. The chain joins TRBV4-2 to TRBJ2-7; D gene unclear. Per the germline V gene, CDR1 is LGHNA and CDR2 is YNFKEQ. V lost 8 bases to trimming and J lost 0 bases, with 14 bases between them. The CDR3 consists of 14 residues.

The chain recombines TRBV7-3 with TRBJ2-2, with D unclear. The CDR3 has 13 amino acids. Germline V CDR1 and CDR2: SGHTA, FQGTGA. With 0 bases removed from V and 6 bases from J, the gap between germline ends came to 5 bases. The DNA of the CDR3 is TGTGCCAGCAGCTTAACCGTTCCCGGGGAGCTGTTTTTT. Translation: CASSLTVPGELFF.

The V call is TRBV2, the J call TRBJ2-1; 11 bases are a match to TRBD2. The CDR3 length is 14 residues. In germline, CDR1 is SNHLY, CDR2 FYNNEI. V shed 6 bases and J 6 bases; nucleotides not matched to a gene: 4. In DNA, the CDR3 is TGTGCCAGCAGGACTAGCGGGATTCTCAATGAGCAGTTCTTC. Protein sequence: CASRTSGILNEQFF.

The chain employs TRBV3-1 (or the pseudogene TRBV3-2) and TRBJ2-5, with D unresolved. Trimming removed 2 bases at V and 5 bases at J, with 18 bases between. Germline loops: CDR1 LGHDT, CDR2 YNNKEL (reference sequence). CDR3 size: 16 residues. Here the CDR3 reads CASSQLLRPNDETQYF. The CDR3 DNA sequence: TGTGCCAGCAGCCAACTTCTCCGGCCCAATGATGAGACCCAGTACTTC.